The sequence of this T cell receptor beta chain was determined in a study of regulatory T cells in long-lasting Graves disease. Study details: Graves' patients (newly diagnosed) had been on antithyroid drugs under 3 months.

This clonotype was recorded at least ten times. Its antigen is unknown. Germline CDR1 and CDR2: MDHEN and SYDVKM. The CDR3 runs 12 residues. The ends lost 8 bases at V and 6 bases at J; junction bases unmatched: 4. The time point is: newly diagnosed GD, antithyroid drugs for less than 3 months. RNA from PBMCs was the source of the TCR library. Roughly 8.6 milliliters of peripheral blood were drawn into EDTA tubes. Libraries of TCR beta came from iRepertoire HTBI primers plus Arm-PCR of CDR3 regions. A single record per CDR3 protein comes from TCRdb applying MiXCR to the multiplex PCR reads. The sample has around 500,000 distinct CDR3 sequences; 13% are singletons. Study outcomes and limitations: Persistent disease exhibited a predilection for TRBV28, TRBJ1-2 and TRBJ2-5.

The data were also submitted as part of a second study, on T cells in Graves' hyperthyroidism and ophthalmopathy. As reported in that work: In the first-round RT-PCR of the TCR CDR3, the HTBI primer set was used.

The receptor's source is a man aged 30-40 years with Graves disease. The chain uses TRBV28 and TRBJ2-1; 7 bases match TRBD2. This sample comprised peripheral blood mononuclear cells (PBMCs), obtained at new diagnosis, from a patient treated with antithyroid drugs. CDR3 sequence reads: CASFSGTNEQFF. In nucleotides, the CDR3 is TGTGCCAGCTTCAGCGGGACCAATGAGCAGTTCTTC.